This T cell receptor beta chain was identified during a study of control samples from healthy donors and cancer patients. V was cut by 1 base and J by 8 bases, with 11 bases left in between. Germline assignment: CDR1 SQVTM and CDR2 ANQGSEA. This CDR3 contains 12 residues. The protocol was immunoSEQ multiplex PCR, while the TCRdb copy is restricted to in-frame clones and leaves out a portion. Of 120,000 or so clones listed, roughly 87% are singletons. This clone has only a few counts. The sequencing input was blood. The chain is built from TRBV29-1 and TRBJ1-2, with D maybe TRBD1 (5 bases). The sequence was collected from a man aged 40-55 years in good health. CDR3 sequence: CSVEGRVDGYTF. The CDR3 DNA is TGCAGCGTTGAAGGCAGGGTGGACGGCTACACCTTC.